This T cell receptor beta chain appears in the sequencing data of a study of blood T cell repertoires in COVID-19. Whole-study context: Sites in the United States, Italy and Spain provided acute and convalescent COVID-19 samples. Nucleic acid was either cDNA or gDNA, and it came from T cells, B-cell-depleted T cells, or PBMCs.

V gave up 5 bases and J gave up 3 bases, with 5 bases separating them. The germline gives CDR1 SEHNR, CDR2 FQNEAQ (reference sequence). This CDR3 spans 11 amino acids. Assay: immunoSEQ multiplex PCR; the TCRdb copy retains only in-frame clones and omits some. There are over 25,000 clones in the sample; roughly 90% occur only once, and more than 1.5% lies in the top ten. The sequenced sample consisted of peripheral blood. This clonotype originated in a woman in her sixties or seventies with active COVID-19. The chain is built from TRBV7-9 and TRBJ2-7; D remains ambiguous. CDR3 in amino acids: CASSLLYEQYF. DNA for the CDR3: TGTGCCAGCAGCCTTCTCTACGAGCAGTACTTC.